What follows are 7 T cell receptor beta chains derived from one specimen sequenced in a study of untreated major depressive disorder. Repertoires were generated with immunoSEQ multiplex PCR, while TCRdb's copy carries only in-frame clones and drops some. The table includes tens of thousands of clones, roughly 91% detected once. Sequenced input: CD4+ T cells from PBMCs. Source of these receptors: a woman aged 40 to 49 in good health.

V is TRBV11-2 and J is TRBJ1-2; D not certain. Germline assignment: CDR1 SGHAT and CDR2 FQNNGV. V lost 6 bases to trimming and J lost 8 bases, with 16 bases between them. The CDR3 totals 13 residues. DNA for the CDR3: TGTGCCAGCAGTCCGCCGGCGGGCCCCGGCTACACCTTC. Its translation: CASSPPAGPGYTF. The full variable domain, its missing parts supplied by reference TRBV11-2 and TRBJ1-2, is EAGVAQSPRYKIIEKRQSVAFWCNPISGHATLYWYQQILGQGPKLLIQFQNNGVVDDSQLPKDRFSAERLKGVDSTLKIQPAKLEDSAVYLCASSPPAGPGYTFGSGTRLTVV.

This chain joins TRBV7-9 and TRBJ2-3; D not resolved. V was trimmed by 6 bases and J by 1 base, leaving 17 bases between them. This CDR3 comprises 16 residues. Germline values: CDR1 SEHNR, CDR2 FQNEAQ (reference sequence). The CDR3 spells CASSSPLRFRTDTQYF. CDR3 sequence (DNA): TGTGCCAGCAGTTCCCCCCTCCGATTCCGCACAGATACGCAGTATTTT.

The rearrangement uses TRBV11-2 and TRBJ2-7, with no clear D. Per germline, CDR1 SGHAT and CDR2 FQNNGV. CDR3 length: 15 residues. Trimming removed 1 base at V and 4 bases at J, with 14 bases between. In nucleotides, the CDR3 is TGTGCCAGCAGCTTAGGGCTGAGAAGCCTTTACGAGCAGTACGTC. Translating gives CASSLGLRSLYEQYV.

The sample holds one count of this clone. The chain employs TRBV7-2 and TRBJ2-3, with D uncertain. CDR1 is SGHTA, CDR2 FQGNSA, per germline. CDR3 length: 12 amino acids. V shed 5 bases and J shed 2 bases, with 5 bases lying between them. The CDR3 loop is CASSPATDTQYF. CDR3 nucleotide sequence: TGTGCCAGCAGCCCAGCCACAGATACGCAGTATTTT.

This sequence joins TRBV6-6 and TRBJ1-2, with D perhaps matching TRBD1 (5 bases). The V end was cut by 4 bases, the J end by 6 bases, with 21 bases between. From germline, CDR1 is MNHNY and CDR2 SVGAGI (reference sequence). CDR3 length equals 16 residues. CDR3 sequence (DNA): TGTGCCAGCAGTTCCGGTACGGGGGGTACAGGAGATGGCTACACCTTC. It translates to CASSSGTGGTGDGYTF.

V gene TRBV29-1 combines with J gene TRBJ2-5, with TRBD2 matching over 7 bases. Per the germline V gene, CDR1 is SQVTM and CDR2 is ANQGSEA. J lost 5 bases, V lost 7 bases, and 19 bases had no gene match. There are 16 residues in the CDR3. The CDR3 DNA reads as TGCAGCGGCGGGCGGACGGGGGGATTTTTGGGGGAGACCCAGTACTTC. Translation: CSGGRTGGFLGETQYF.

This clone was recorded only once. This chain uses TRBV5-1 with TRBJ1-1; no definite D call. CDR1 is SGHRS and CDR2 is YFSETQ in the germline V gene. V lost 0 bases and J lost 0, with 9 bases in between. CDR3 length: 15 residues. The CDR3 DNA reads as TGCGCCAGCAGCTTGGAGCCTCTTATGAACACTGAAGCTTTCTTT. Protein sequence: CASSLEPLMNTEAFF.